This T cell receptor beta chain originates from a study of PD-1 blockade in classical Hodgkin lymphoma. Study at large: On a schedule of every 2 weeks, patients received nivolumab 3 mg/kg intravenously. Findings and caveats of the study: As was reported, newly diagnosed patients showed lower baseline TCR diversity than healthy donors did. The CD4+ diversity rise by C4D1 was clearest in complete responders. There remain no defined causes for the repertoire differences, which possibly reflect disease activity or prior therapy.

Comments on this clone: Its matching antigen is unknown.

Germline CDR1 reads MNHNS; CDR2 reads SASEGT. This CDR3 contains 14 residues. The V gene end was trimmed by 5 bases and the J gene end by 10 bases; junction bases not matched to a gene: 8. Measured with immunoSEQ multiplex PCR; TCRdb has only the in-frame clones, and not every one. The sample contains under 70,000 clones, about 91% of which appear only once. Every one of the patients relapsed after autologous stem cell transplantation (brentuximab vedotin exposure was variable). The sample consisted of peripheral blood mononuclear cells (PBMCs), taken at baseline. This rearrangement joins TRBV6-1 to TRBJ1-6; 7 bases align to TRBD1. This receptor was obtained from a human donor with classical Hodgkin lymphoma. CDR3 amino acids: CASSSDRQGSPLHF. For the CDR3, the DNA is TGTGCCAGCAGTTCGGACAGGCAGGGATCACCCCTCCACTTT.